These 9 T cell receptor beta chains came from one sample sequenced in a study of beta chain features in type 1 diabetes. Sequencing targeted expressed TCRB transcripts, as all isolated RNA had been reverse transcribed. The method was immunoSEQ multiplex PCR; TCRdb's version includes in-frame clones alone and lacks a portion of them. This table has 130,000 to 150,000 clones, 8% to 13% appearing once. Sequencing was carried out using naive CD4+ T cells from blood. The source is a man aged 18 to 35 in good health.

The CDR3 DNA reads TGCGCCAGCAGCCAAGTTCCCCCGGAGATGTCAGATACGCAGTATTTT. Amino acids: CASSQVPPEMSDTQYF. The chain links TRBV4-1 to TRBJ2-3, with D uncertain. V gave up 1 base and J gave up 4 bases, with 15 bases separating them. There are 16 residues in the CDR3. Germline CDR1 reads MGHRA; CDR2 reads YSYEKL.

This clone was counted between two and nine times. DNA of the CDR3: TGTGCCAGCAGGTCTTCTCCCCGGGGGGATGAGCAGTTCTTC. Translation: CASRSSPRGDEQFF. The V gene is TRBV28, the J gene TRBJ2-1; 7 bases agree with TRBD2. Germline V gives CDR1 MDHEN, CDR2 SYDVKM. The CDR3 is 14 amino acids. V shed 6 bases, J shed 8 bases, and the junction held 10 bases outside the gene matches.

In this sample, this clone turned up a few times. The V call is TRBV4-1, the J call TRBJ1-6; 12 bases are a match to TRBD1. J lost 5 bases, V lost 4 bases, and 9 bases had no gene match. The CDR3 has 18 residues. Germline values: CDR1 MGHRA, CDR2 YSYEKL. The CDR3 is CASSRVPGQGADNSPLHF. CDR3 coding DNA: TGCGCCAGCAGCCGAGTCCCGGGACAGGGGGCCGATAATTCACCCCTCCACTTT.

This clone was seen more than once but under ten times. V gene TRBV5-1 combines with J gene TRBJ2-1, with TRBD2 matching over 12 bases. The CDR3 spans 18 residues. V lost 0 bases to trimming and J lost 2 bases; unmatched junction nucleotides: 6. CDR1 is SGHRS and CDR2 is YFSETQ in the germline V gene. CDR3 residues: CASSLEASGGAPYNEQFF. The CDR3 DNA sequence: TGCGCCAGCAGCTTGGAGGCTAGCGGGGGGGCCCCCTACAATGAGCAGTTCTTC.

This clone was found a few times. The CDR3 protein is CASSGTGSWGEQFF. As DNA, the CDR3 is TGTGCCAGCAGTGGGACAGGGAGTTGGGGTGAGCAGTTCTTC. The chain employs TRBV2 and TRBJ2-1; TRBD1 matches at 8 bases. Germline assignment: CDR1 SNHLY and CDR2 FYNNEI. The CDR3 runs to 14 residues. V gave up 4 bases and J gave up 9 bases; unmatched junction bases: 8.

The genes are TRBV7-2 and TRBJ2-3, with 11 bases fitting TRBD2. The CDR3 spans 18 residues. The ends lost 4 bases at V and 6 bases at J; junction bases unmatched: 15. Germline V gives CDR1 SGHTA, CDR2 FQGNSA. In DNA form, the CDR3 reads TGTGCCAGCAGCTACAGGACGGTGACTAGCGGGGTCGGGGATACGCAGTATTTT. Its protein is CASSYRTVTSGVGDTQYF.

The chain employs TRBV10-3 and TRBJ2-6; 8 bases line up with TRBD2. With V trimmed by 5 bases and J by 0 bases, 9 bases remained unmatched. This CDR3 comprises 18 residues. CDR1 and CDR2 (germline): ENHRY, SYGVKD. CDR3 in DNA: TGTGCCATCAGTCCGAAAGCGGGGGCCCTCTCTGGGGCCAACGTCCTGACTTTC. As protein: CAISPKAGALSGANVLTF.

The rearrangement joins TRBV5-6 to TRBJ1-2; weak D call: TRBD1 (6 bases). Deletions cut 2 bases from V and 8 bases from J, with 13 bases between. This CDR3 spans 13 amino acids. The V gene's germline CDR1 is SGHDT and CDR2 YYEEEE. The CDR3, as DNA: TGTGCCAGCAGCTTTACCGCGAGGGGGGGCTACACCTTC. This sequence encodes CASSFTARGGYTF.

The chain carries TRBV29-1 and TRBJ1-2; possible D gene TRBD1, 5 bases. This CDR3 comprises 13 residues. Germline lookup yields CDR1 SQVTM and CDR2 ANQGSEA. The ends were cut back, 1 base at V and 4 bases at J, with 10 bases in the middle. As DNA, the CDR3 is TGCAGCGTTGAAGGGGCCAGGGTCTATGGCTACACCTTC. Its protein product is CSVEGARVYGYTF.